The 10 T cell receptor beta chains in this list originate from one sample, sequenced in a study of T cell changes during pregnancy in multiple sclerosis. Produced via immunoSEQ multiplex PCR; TCRdb's table is partial and in-frame only. The data show tens of thousands of clones, with 85% to 95% seen just once and 1% held by the top ten. Source: peripheral blood, taken in the first trimester of pregnancy. The receptor source for this set is a female donor with multiple sclerosis, enrolled in a pregnancy study.

The V and J genes are TRBV5-1 and TRBJ2-2; the match to TRBD1 covers 7 bases. Per germline, CDR1 SGHRS and CDR2 YFSETQ. V lost 1 base to trimming and J lost 0 bases; unmatched junction nucleotides: 12. CDR3 length: 19 residues. The CDR3 protein is CASSLPSQAGGTNTGELFF. In DNA form, the CDR3 reads TGCGCCAGCAGCTTGCCCTCTCAGGCAGGGGGTACGAACACCGGGGAGCTGTTTTTT.

This chain uses TRBV9 with TRBJ2-2; 9 bases agree with TRBD1. The V segment lost 6 bases and the J segment 5 bases; nucleotides outside the gene matches: 23. The CDR3 covers 20 residues. CDR1 is SGDLS, CDR2 YYNGEE, per germline. DNA for the CDR3: TGTGCCAGCAACGGCCCGGGACAGGGAGGTTTAAGGGCCTTAACCGGGGAGCTGTTTTTT. Protein product: CASNGPGQGGLRALTGELFF.

The chain joins TRBV29-1 to TRBJ2-7; 7 bases fit TRBD2. The CDR3 extends over 17 amino acids. Trimming took 2 bases from V and 1 from J; bases not matched to a gene: 14. The germline V gene has CDR1 SQVTM and CDR2 ANQGSEA. The CDR3, as DNA: TGCAGCGTTGAATTGTTAGCGGGCGCCGTCCCGTCCTACGAGCAGTACTTC. It codes for CSVELLAGAVPSYEQYF.

This chain links TRBV19 with TRBJ1-6; 9 bases align to TRBD1. CDR3 length: 18 amino acids. The J segment lost 0 bases and the V segment lost 4 bases, leaving 7 bases of the junction unmatched. Germline CDR1 is LNHDA and CDR2 is SQIVND (reference sequence). The CDR3 DNA sequence: TGTGCCAGTAGTACACGACAGGGGGTGAGCTCCTATAATTCACCCCTCCACTTT. It yields the protein CASSTRQGVSSYNSPLHF.

This clone was picked up one time. The chain couples TRBV15 to TRBJ2-7, with a possible D match to TRBD2 (5 bases). There are 14 residues in the CDR3. The germline V gene has CDR1 LNHNV and CDR2 YYDKDF (reference sequence). Trimming left V 0 bases short and J 5 bases short, with 11 bases between. The CDR3 region is CATSRDQWTHEQYF. In nucleotides, the CDR3 is TGTGCCACCAGCAGAGATCAATGGACTCACGAGCAGTACTTC.

This rearrangement joins TRBV5-5 to TRBJ2-2, with 11 bases identical to TRBD2. Germline-derived CDR1 and CDR2 are SGHKS and YYEKEE (reference sequence). After removal of 2 bases from V and 6 bases from J, the junction contained 3 bases not matched to a gene. CDR3 length equals 15 residues. The CDR3 region has the DNA TGTGCCAGCAGCTTTCAGGGACTAGCGGCCGGGGAGCTGTTTTTT. Residues: CASSFQGLAAGELFF.

This chain uses TRBV6-1 with TRBJ1-1; 8 positions match TRBD1. Germline loops: CDR1 MNHNS, CDR2 SASEGT. With 2 bases clipped from V and 12 bases from J, the junction kept 5 bases outside the gene matches. The CDR3 totals 12 residues. For the CDR3, the DNA is TGTGCCAGCAGTGAAAGACAGGGGTGGTCTTTCTTT. Protein: CASSERQGWSFF.

V gene TRBV7-6 combines with J gene TRBJ2-2, with D uncertain. This CDR3 has 16 residues. Per germline, CDR1 SGHVS and CDR2 FNYEAQ. Trimming shortened V by 5 bases and J by 1 base, and 14 bases separated the two germline ends. CDR3 residues: CASSPLERENTGELFF. For the CDR3, the DNA is TGTGCCAGCAGCCCCCTCGAAAGAGAGAACACCGGGGAGCTGTTTTTT.

The chain is built from TRBV4-1 and TRBJ2-1, with TRBD2 identical over 14 bases. Germline trimming cut 5 bases from V and 8 bases from J; bases unmatched to any gene: 8. Germline CDR1 and CDR2: MGHRA and YSYEKL. CDR3 length: 16 amino acids. The CDR3 region is CASSYGTSGGGDEQFF. The CDR3 region has the DNA TGCGCCAGCAGCTACGGGACTAGCGGGGGAGGCGATGAGCAGTTCTTC.

The chain recombines TRBV7-9 with TRBJ2-1, with 12 bases matching TRBD1. The CDR3 has 15 amino acids. Germline trimming cut 4 bases from V and 5 bases from J; bases unmatched to any gene: 3. Germline CDR1 reads SEHNR; CDR2 reads FQNEAQ (reference sequence). The CDR3 loop is CASSSRDRGHNEQFF. CDR3 bases: TGTGCCAGCAGCTCCCGGGACAGGGGGCACAATGAGCAGTTCTTC.